A selection of T cell receptor beta chains follows, all from one sample in a study of tumor and adjacent non-tumor tissue in lung cancer. TCRdb itself ran the multiplex PCR reads through MiXCR, one entry per CDR3 protein. The repertoire holds approximately 110,000 distinct CDR3 sequences, about 64% seen once, with under 20% in the top ten. The sample comprised distant non-tumor lung tissue. The receptors were sampled from a man aged 60-69 years with non-small cell lung cancer. The CDR3 runs from the conserved cysteine through the conserved F or W. The D gene is left open where the match is weak. Rows give clone size only sometimes, using once, few, many, or a class for an expanded clone.

clone_size: .
v_call: TRBV29-1
j_call: TRBJ2-3
d_call: .
cdr3_aa: CNAQRGDTQCF
cdr3_nt: TGCAACGCCCAGAGGGGGGATACGCAGTGTTTT

clone_size: few
v_call: TRBV7-9
j_call: TRBJ2-1
d_call: TRBD1
cdr3_aa: CASKNPSPGQHNEQFF
cdr3_nt: TGTGCCAGCAAGAACCCTTCCCCGGGACAGCACAATGAGCAGTTCTTC

clone_size: many
v_call: TRBV12-3/TRBV12-4
j_call: TRBJ2-3
d_call: .
cdr3_aa: CASSFLGSADTQYF
cdr3_nt: TGTGCCAGCAGTTTCCTAGGTTCAGCAGATACGCAGTATTTT

clone_size: .
v_call: TRBV4-2
j_call: TRBJ1-6
d_call: .
cdr3_aa: CACSQGKWSPLHF
cdr3_nt: TGTGCCTGCAGCCAAGGCAAGTGGTCACCCCTCCACTTT

clone_size: .
v_call: TRBV4-2
j_call: TRBJ2-1
d_call: TRBD2
cdr3_aa: CVSSQIAGRDNEQFF
cdr3_nt: TGTGTCAGCAGCCAAATAGCGGGGAGAGATAATGAGCAGTTCTTC

clone_size: .
v_call: TRBV4-1
j_call: TRBJ2-2
d_call: TRBD1
cdr3_aa: CAGSQYGTGVTGKLFF
cdr3_nt: TGCGCCGGCAGCCAATACGGGACAGGGGTCACCGGGAAGCTGTTTTTT

clone_size: many
v_call: TRBV10-3
j_call: TRBJ1-2
d_call: .
cdr3_aa: CAISDGTNYGYTF
cdr3_nt: TGTGCCATCAGTGACGGCACTAACTATGGCTACACCTTC

clone_size: many
v_call: TRBV29-1
j_call: TRBJ1-2
d_call: .
cdr3_aa: CSVEDSTVHGYTF
cdr3_nt: TGCAGCGTTGAAGATAGTACAGTTCATGGCTACACCTTC

clone_size: .
v_call: TRBV12-3/TRBV12-4
j_call: TRBJ2-3
d_call: .
cdr3_aa: CASSPWGTDTQYF
cdr3_nt: TGCGCCAGCAGCCCCTGGGGCACAGATACGCAGTATTTT

clone_size: once
v_call: TRBV12-3/TRBV12-4
j_call: TRBJ2-5
d_call: .
cdr3_aa: CAISLRSGSRETQYF
cdr3_nt: TGTGCTATCAGTTTAAGGTCCGGTAGCAGGGAGACCCAGTACTTC

clone_size: medium-sized
v_call: TRBV11-1
j_call: TRBJ2-1
d_call: TRBD2
cdr3_aa: CASSLAGGSYNEQFF
cdr3_nt: TGTGCCAGCAGCTTGGCGGGAGGATCCTACAATGAGCAGTTCTTC

clone_size: .
v_call: TRBV6-5
j_call: TRBJ1-1
d_call: .
cdr3_aa: CASSYEAITEAFF
cdr3_nt: TGTGCCAGCAGTTACGAGGCGATCACTGAAGCTTTCTTT

clone_size: many
v_call: TRBV7-8
j_call: TRBJ1-4
d_call: .
cdr3_aa: CASSPSPNNEKLFF
cdr3_nt: TGTGCCAGCAGCCCCTCCCCCAATAATGAAAAACTGTTTTTT

clone_size: once
v_call: TRBV6-2/TRBV6-3
j_call: TRBJ1-2
d_call: .
cdr3_aa: CASSRWDNDGCTF
cdr3_nt: TGTGCCAGCAGCCGCTGGGATAACGATGGCTGCACCTTT

clone_size: .
v_call: TRBV6-2/TRBV6-3
j_call: TRBJ1-1
d_call: .
cdr3_aa: CACSYFQGQPAFPEAFF
cdr3_nt: TGTGCCTGCAGTTACTTTCAAGGACAGCCGGCTTTTCCTGAAGCTTTCTTT

clone_size: .
v_call: TRBV12-3/TRBV12-4
j_call: TRBJ1-3
d_call: .
cdr3_aa: CASTARGDTIYF
cdr3_nt: TGTGCCAGCACCGCTCGTGGAGACACCATATATTTT

clone_size: .
v_call: TRBV29-1
j_call: TRBJ2-1
d_call: .
cdr3_aa: CSVVINEQFF
cdr3_nt: TGCAGCGTCGTGATCAATGAGCAGTTCTTC

clone_size: .
v_call: TRBV6-6
j_call: TRBJ1-6
d_call: .
cdr3_aa: CTSTRPGSPLHF
cdr3_nt: TGTACCAGTACACGGCCGGGCTCACCCCTCCACTTT

clone_size: .
v_call: TRBV30
j_call: TRBJ1-5
d_call: TRBD1
cdr3_aa: CAWSKGAGGYSNQPQHF
cdr3_nt: TGTGCCTGGAGTAAGGGAGCAGGGGGATATAGCAATCAGCCACAGCATTTT

clone_size: .
v_call: TRBV6-1
j_call: TRBJ2-7
d_call: .
cdr3_aa: CAGSVEGLGAPFYEQYF
cdr3_nt: TGTGCCGGCAGTGTTGAGGGGCTGGGGGCCCCCTTCTATGAGCAGTACTTC

clone_size: many
v_call: TRBV4-3
j_call: TRBJ2-5
d_call: .
cdr3_aa: CASSQTGTAGESQYF
cdr3_nt: TGCGCCAGCAGCCAAACCGGGACCGCAGGGGAGAGCCAGTACTTC

clone_size: many
v_call: TRBV4-2
j_call: TRBJ2-7
d_call: .
cdr3_aa: CASSQTLSDSRYEQYF
cdr3_nt: TGTGCCAGCAGCCAAACCCTCTCGGACAGCCGCTACGAGCAGTACTTC

clone_size: many
v_call: TRBV6-2/TRBV6-3
j_call: TRBJ1-5
d_call: .
cdr3_aa: CASSYGQGLKGLPQHF
cdr3_nt: TGTGCCAGCAGTTACGGGCAGGGGCTAAAGGGACTGCCCCAGCATTTT

clone_size: .
v_call: TRBV5-1
j_call: TRBJ2-3
d_call: TRBD2
cdr3_aa: CASSLGSSGDSTDTQYF
cdr3_nt: TGCGCCAGCAGCTTGGGGAGTAGCGGGGATAGCACAGATACGCAGTATTTT

clone_size: few
v_call: TRBV28
j_call: TRBJ2-3
d_call: TRBD2
cdr3_aa: CASSFPTPRLAASTDTQFF
cdr3_nt: TGTGCCAGCAGTTTCCCAACTCCGAGACTAGCGGCTAGCACAGATACGCAGTTTTTT

clone_size: .
v_call: TRBV29-1
j_call: TRBJ2-5
d_call: TRBD2
cdr3_aa: CSVEFYWTSGGKQETQYF
cdr3_nt: TGCAGCGTTGAATTCTATTGGACTAGCGGGGGGAAACAAGAGACCCAGTACTTC

clone_size: .
v_call: TRBV6-1
j_call: TRBJ2-7
d_call: .
cdr3_aa: CASARSFAYEQSF
cdr3_nt: TGTGCCAGCGCCCGCTCTTTCGCGTACGAGCAGTCATTC

clone_size: .
v_call: TRBV12-3/TRBV12-4
j_call: TRBJ1-6
d_call: .
cdr3_aa: CASSLALGSMINSPLHF
cdr3_nt: TGTGCTAGCAGTTTAGCTTTGGGGTCCATGATTAATTCACCCCTCCACTTT

clone_size: .
v_call: TRBV4-3
j_call: TRBJ2-5
d_call: .
cdr3_aa: CAGSHTSNQETQYF
cdr3_nt: TGCGCCGGCAGCCACACCAGTAACCAAGAGACCCAGTACTTC

clone_size: few
v_call: TRBV10-3
j_call: TRBJ2-2
d_call: TRBD2
cdr3_aa: CAISESPLRLAGVRTGELFF
cdr3_nt: TGTGCCATCAGTGAGAGCCCCCTCAGACTAGCGGGAGTGAGGACCGGGGAGCTGTTTTTT

clone_size: .
v_call: TRBV13
j_call: TRBJ2-7
d_call: .
cdr3_aa: CASSPRSVYEQYF
cdr3_nt: TGTGCCAGCAGCCCCAGGTCGGTCTATGAGCAGTACTTC

clone_size: .
v_call: TRBV20-1
j_call: TRBJ2-7
d_call: .
cdr3_aa: CSAREDWGEQCF
cdr3_nt: TGCAGTGCTAGAGAAGACTGGGGCGAGCAGTGCTTC

clone_size: .
v_call: TRBV12-3/TRBV12-4
j_call: TRBJ2-5
d_call: TRBD2
cdr3_aa: CVSSLDPSSGGSQETQYF
cdr3_nt: TGTGTCAGCAGTTTAGACCCTAGTAGCGGGGGAAGCCAAGAGACCCAGTACTTC

clone_size: .
v_call: TRBV10-2
j_call: TRBJ2-7
d_call: .
cdr3_aa: CASSELGGYGQYF
cdr3_nt: TGCGCCAGCAGTGAGTTAGGGGGTTACGGCCAGTACTTC

clone_size: .
v_call: TRBV11-2
j_call: TRBJ2-5
d_call: TRBD2
cdr3_aa: CTTITTSGSGETQYF
cdr3_nt: TGTACCACCATCACCACTAGCGGGAGTGGAGAGACCCAGTACTTC

clone_size: many
v_call: TRBV12-3/TRBV12-4
j_call: TRBJ1-3
d_call: .
cdr3_aa: CASSSRGRVGNTIYF
cdr3_nt: TGTGCCAGCAGTTCCCGTGGGAGGGTCGGAAACACCATATATTTT

clone_size: .
v_call: TRBV6-6
j_call: TRBJ1-2
d_call: .
cdr3_aa: CASSPASGCNCGYTF
cdr3_nt: TGTGCCAGCAGCCCCGCCTCCGGATGTAACTGTGGCTACACCTTC

clone_size: .
v_call: TRBV29-1
j_call: TRBJ1-2
d_call: TRBD1
cdr3_aa: CSGRQGVGYTF
cdr3_nt: TGCAGCGGGCGACAGGGGGTTGGCTACACCTTC

clone_size: .
v_call: TRBV12-3/TRBV12-4
j_call: TRBJ2-1
d_call: .
cdr3_aa: CASSLARGLNRNNEQLF
cdr3_nt: TGTGCCAGCAGTTTAGCCAGGGGACTGAACCGGAACAATGAGCAGCTCTTC

clone_size: .
v_call: TRBV6-5
j_call: TRBJ2-2
d_call: .
cdr3_aa: CVSSYPYEGINTGKLFF
cdr3_nt: TGTGTCAGCAGTTACCCGTATGAGGGGATCAACACCGGGAAGCTGTTTTTT

clone_size: .
v_call: TRBV29-1
j_call: TRBJ2-3
d_call: .
cdr3_aa: CSVAFRERGTDTQYF
cdr3_nt: TGCAGCGTTGCGTTCAGGGAGCGCGGCACAGATACGCAGTATTTT

clone_size: .
v_call: TRBV5-4
j_call: TRBJ2-7
d_call: .
cdr3_aa: CDSSLQGAYEQYF
cdr3_nt: TGTGACAGCAGCTTGCAGGGCGCCTACGAGCAGTACTTC

clone_size: .
v_call: TRBV15
j_call: TRBJ2-3
d_call: TRBD2
cdr3_aa: CATSFGTSGSKQYF
cdr3_nt: TGTGCCACCAGCTTCGGGACTAGCGGGAGCAAGCAGTATTTT

clone_size: few
v_call: TRBV20-1
j_call: TRBJ2-1
d_call: TRBD2
cdr3_aa: CSAPSLAGTYNEQFF
cdr3_nt: TGCAGTGCGCCATCCCTAGCGGGAACATACAATGAGCAGTTCTTC

clone_size: once
v_call: TRBV7-9
j_call: TRBJ1-1
d_call: .
cdr3_aa: CASSLRDGTEAFF
cdr3_nt: TGTGCCAGCAGCTTGAGGGATGGCACTGAAGCTTTCTTT

clone_size: few
v_call: TRBV20-1
j_call: TRBJ2-4
d_call: TRBD2
cdr3_aa: CSARDNSGRGDIQYF
cdr3_nt: TGCAGTGCTAGAGATAATAGCGGGAGGGGAGACATTCAGTACTTC

clone_size: .
v_call: TRBV13
j_call: TRBJ1-5
d_call: .
cdr3_aa: CASSSPPGPQHF
cdr3_nt: TGTGCCAGCAGCTCACCCCCTGGGCCCCAGCATTTT

clone_size: .
v_call: TRBV11-3
j_call: TRBJ1-1
d_call: .
cdr3_aa: CVSSRSQGATEAFF
cdr3_nt: TGTGTCAGCAGCCGGTCACAGGGAGCAACTGAAGCTTTCTTT

clone_size: .
v_call: TRBV30
j_call: TRBJ2-1
d_call: .
cdr3_aa: CAWNGGGASSYNEQFF
cdr3_nt: TGTGCCTGGAATGGGGGAGGAGCCAGCTCCTACAATGAGCAGTTCTTC

clone_size: .
v_call: TRBV6-6
j_call: TRBJ1-4
d_call: .
cdr3_aa: CASSYPGHNEKLFF
cdr3_nt: TGTGCCAGTAGTTACCCGGGACATAATGAAAAACTGTTTTTT

clone_size: many
v_call: TRBV6-1
j_call: TRBJ1-6
d_call: .
cdr3_aa: CASSRVSSYNSPLHF
cdr3_nt: TGTGCCAGCAGCAGGGTCAGCTCCTATAATTCACCCCTCCACTTT

clone_size: .
v_call: TRBV11-1
j_call: TRBJ2-5
d_call: .
cdr3_aa: CTSSSARSRKTQYF
cdr3_nt: TGTACCAGCAGCTCCGCAAGGAGCAGGAAGACCCAGTACTTC

clone_size: .
v_call: TRBV12-3/TRBV12-4
j_call: TRBJ2-5
d_call: .
cdr3_aa: CASRSQETQYF
cdr3_nt: TGTGCCAGCAGAAGCCAGGAGACCCAGTACTTC

clone_size: few
v_call: TRBV20-1
j_call: TRBJ2-5
d_call: TRBD2
cdr3_aa: CSAGTSGRNQETQYF
cdr3_nt: TGTAGTGCTGGCACTAGCGGGAGGAACCAAGAGACCCAGTACTTC

clone_size: .
v_call: TRBV5-5
j_call: TRBJ2-5
d_call: .
cdr3_aa: CASSTGTFSGETQYF
cdr3_nt: TGTGCCAGCAGCACCGGGACTTTTTCGGGGGAGACCCAGTACTTC

clone_size: few
v_call: TRBV11-1
j_call: TRBJ1-2
d_call: TRBD1
cdr3_aa: CASSRAGTDKSYGYIF
cdr3_nt: TGTGCCAGCAGCCGAGCAGGGACAGATAAATCCTATGGCTACATCTTC

clone_size: many
v_call: TRBV6-4
j_call: TRBJ2-5
d_call: .
cdr3_aa: CDKEQSEEKTQYF
cdr3_nt: TGTGACAAAGAACAGAGCGAGGAAAAGACCCAGTACTTC